Listed below are T cell receptor beta chains from one sample, sequenced in a study of blood T cells in healthy people across ages. TCRdb re-called the 5' RACE reads through MiXCR, storing one row per CDR3 protein. Found here are about 830,000 distinct CDR3 sequences, 55% to 65% of them singletons; the top ten hold 25% to 30%. Sequencing used blood. These receptors came from a man aged 30 to 45 in good health. CDR3s include the opening cysteine and the closing phenylalanine or tryptophan. D genes are given only for firm matches. Only part of the rows carry a size: once, few, many, or a class if the clone is expanded.

V gene	D gene	clone size	J gene	CDR3 protein	CDR3 DNA
TRBV7-9	TRBD1	few	TRBJ1-2	CASSLGTGSRYGYTF	TGTGCCAGCAGCTTGGGGACAGGGAGCCGATATGGCTACACCTTC
TRBV7-2	.	.	TRBJ2-1	CASSQGRRYTKAFF	TGTGCCAGCAGCCAGGGGAGGAGGTACACTAAAGCTTTCTTC
TRBV3-1	TRBD2	.	TRBJ2-7	CASSQIPGLANYEQYF	TGTGCCAGCAGCCAAATACCGGGACTAGCAAACTACGAGCAGTACTTC
TRBV28	.	.	TRBJ2-1	CASSALREYNEQFF	TGTGCCAGCAGCGCCCTCAGGGAATACAATGAGCAGTTCTTC
TRBV6-6	.	.	TRBJ1-2	CAPEARDKTPRGYGYTF	TGTGCCCCGGAGGCCCGGGACAAAACCCCAAGGGGCTATGGCTACACCTTC
TRBV20-1	TRBD1	once	TRBJ2-7	CSAPGQGPEYYEQYF	TGCAGTGCTCCGGGACAGGGGCCTGAATACTACGAGCAGTACTTC
TRBV4-1	.	.	TRBJ1-1	CATSQVTNREGTEAFF	TGCGCCACCAGCCAAGTTACAAACAGGGAGGGAACTGAAGCTTTCTTT
TRBV20-1	.	.	TRBJ2-1	CSAREDRDINNEQFF	TGCAGTGCTAGAGAAGACCGGGACATTAACAATGAGCAGTTCTTC
TRBV2	.	.	TRBJ2-7	CASSDPRAWGEQYF	TGTGCCAGCAGTGATCCTCGGGCCTGGGGGGAGCAGTACTTC
TRBV24-1	.	few	TRBJ2-1	CATSDVSEQFF	TGTGCCACCAGTGATGTAAGCGAGCAGTTCTTC
TRBV2	.	.	TRBJ1-1	CAQQPEAFF	TGTGCCCAGCAACCTGAAGCTTTCTTT
TRBV6-2/TRBV6-3	.	few	TRBJ2-3	CASSSLVGRGRRVSSTDTQYF	TGTGCCAGCAGTTCGCTGGTGGGGCGGGGGCGCCGGGTCTCTAGCACAGATACGCAGTATTTT
TRBV7-2	.	.	TRBJ1-1	CASSPRSPGAEAFF	TGTGCCAGCAGCCCAAGAAGTCCAGGGGCTGAAGCTTTCTTT
TRBV20-1	.	.	TRBJ2-7	CSARDSDSPYEQYF	TGCAGTGCTAGAGACAGCGACAGCCCCTACGAGCAGTACTTC
TRBV4-3	.	.	TRBJ1-2	CASSQDNQDTYGYTF	TGCGCCAGCAGCCAAGATAATCAGGACACCTATGGCTACACCTTC
TRBV5-5	TRBD1	.	TRBJ2-7	CASGDQGANEQYF	TGTGCCAGCGGGGACCAGGGGGCGAACGAGCAGTACTTC
TRBV12-3/TRBV12-4	TRBD1	many	TRBJ1-6	CASNGQGLNSPLHF	TGTGCCAGCAACGGACAGGGGCTTAATTCACCCCTCCACTTT
TRBV29-1	.	.	TRBJ1-1	CSVEREGIDTEAFF	TGCAGCGTTGAAAGAGAGGGGATAGACACTGAAGCTTTCTTT
TRBV4-2	.	.	TRBJ2-4	CASSQAVGGPTDIQYF	TGTGCCAGCAGCCAAGCCGTGGGGGGGCCAACAGACATTCAGTACTTC
TRBV7-3	.	.	TRBJ2-3	CASSLNAGTDTQYF	TGTGCCAGCAGTTTAAATGCAGGGACAGATACGCAGTATTTT
TRBV4-3	TRBD2	few	TRBJ2-5	CASSQQTSGGQETQYF	TGCGCCAGCAGCCAGCAGACTAGCGGGGGGCAAGAGACCCAGTACTTC
TRBV7-2	.	.	TRBJ2-7	CAGSQQGGNSYEQYF	TGTGCCGGCAGCCAACAGGGAGGAAACTCCTACGAGCAGTACTTC
TRBV6-1	.	.	TRBJ2-7	CASRRLQEPPGYEQYF	TGTGCCAGCAGAAGACTTCAGGAACCTCCCGGCTACGAGCAGTACTTC
TRBV7-3	.	.	TRBJ1-6	CASSFGTSSPLHF	TGTGCCAGCAGCTTTGGTACGTCCTCACCCCTCCACTTT
TRBV20-1	.	.	TRBJ2-3	CSASTTVPDTQYF	TGCAGTGCTAGCACGACGGTTCCAGATACGCAGTATTTT
TRBV6-5	.	.	TRBJ2-5	CASSWRRWETQYF	TGTGCCAGCAGTTGGAGACGATGGGAGACCCAGTACTTC
TRBV6-1	.	.	TRBJ2-5	CASSGKRETQYF	TGTGCCAGCAGTGGGAAGCGAGAGACCCAGTACTTC
TRBV4-1	.	.	TRBJ1-5	CASSQGAGWGKSNQPQHF	TGCGCCAGCAGCCAAGGCGCAGGGTGGGGTAAAAGCAATCAGCCCCAGCATTTT
TRBV7-2	.	.	TRBJ2-5	CASSVTVGPETQYF	TGTGCCAGCAGCGTCACGGTAGGACCAGAGACCCAGTACTTC
TRBV28	.	.	TRBJ2-7	CASTQEGHEQYF	TGTGCCAGCACTCAGGAGGGACACGAGCAGTACTTC
TRBV10-2	.	once	TRBJ2-5	CASSEQRWTQYF	TGCGCCAGTAGTGAGCAGCGTTGGACCCAGTACTTC
TRBV5-1	.	.	TRBJ2-7	CASSSPRGQYEQYF	TGCGCCAGCAGCTCCCCTCGGGGGCAATACGAGCAGTACTTC
TRBV4-3	.	.	TRBJ2-3	CASSQVKGTSQYF	TGCGCCAGCAGCCAAGTTAAGGGGACTTCGCAGTATTTT
TRBV5-1	TRBD2	.	TRBJ2-7	CASSLGLSGGAYEQYF	TGCGCCAGCAGCTTGGGGCTGAGCGGGGGGGCCTACGAGCAGTACTTC
TRBV4-3	TRBD2	.	TRBJ2-1	CASSWSGTSGDEQFF	TGCGCCAGCAGTTGGAGCGGGACTAGCGGGGATGAGCAGTTCTTC
TRBV5-1	TRBD1	.	TRBJ2-1	CASSLAGQDNEQFF	TGCGCCAGCAGCTTGGCGGGACAGGACAATGAGCAGTTCTTC
TRBV6-2/TRBV6-3	TRBD2	.	TRBJ2-7	CASSYMVLAGDNEQYF	TGTGCCAGCAGTTACATGGTATTAGCGGGGGACAATGAGCAGTACTTC
TRBV30	.	few	TRBJ2-6	CASQGGPELNVLTF	TGTGCCTCCCAGGGGGGGCCAGAGCTAAACGTCCTGACTTTC
TRBV7-9	.	.	TRBJ2-4	CASSLAKGIDIQYF	TGTGCCAGCAGCTTGGCCAAGGGGATAGACATTCAGTACTTC
TRBV20-1	.	.	TRBJ2-5	CSGVRGVQETQYF	TGCAGCGGGGTACGAGGGGTCCAAGAGACCCAGTACTTC
TRBV10-3	.	few	TRBJ2-4	CAISEWIAQGAKNIQYF	TGTGCCATCAGTGAGTGGATAGCCCAGGGGGCCAAAAACATTCAGTACTTC
TRBV29-1	.	.	TRBJ1-2	CSVGIPGYGYTF	TGCAGCGTTGGTATCCCGGGGTATGGCTACACCTTC
TRBV12-3/TRBV12-4	TRBD1	.	TRBJ2-7	CASGTRQGNYEQYF	TGTGCCAGCGGCACCCGACAGGGCAACTACGAGCAGTACTTC
TRBV4-2	TRBD2	few	TRBJ2-7	CASSPGTSGEYEQYF	TGTGCCAGCAGCCCTGGGACTAGCGGGGAGTACGAGCAGTACTTC
TRBV13	TRBD1	few	TRBJ1-2	CASSLGSGRPQGVDGYTF	TGTGCCAGCAGCTTAGGATCCGGAAGACCCCAGGGGGTCGATGGCTACACCTTC
TRBV6-6	.	.	TRBJ1-6	CASSRLQGYNSPLHF	TGTGCCAGCAGCCGACTACAGGGCTATAATTCGCCCCTCCACTTT
TRBV9	.	.	TRBJ2-1	CASSVLAGSYNEQFF	TGTGCCAGCAGCGTACTAGCTGGCTCCTACAATGAGCAGTTCTTC